Listed here are 18 T cell receptor beta chains from one sample, sequenced in a study of shared clonotypes between healthy human individuals. CD45RO-negative cells were positively selected for CCR7, leaving out terminally differentiated effector memory CD45RA+ cells. TCRdb keeps only in-frame clones here, not all; method: immunoSEQ multiplex PCR. Counted here are about 2.1 million clones, about 93% occurring once; the ten biggest clones make up roughly 1.8%. The specimen was naive CD8+ T cells from PBMCs. Every receptor here comes from a man aged 18-30 years in good health. Some clones in this sample may be carry-over from other donors' samples.

This chain joins TRBV19 and TRBJ2-7; 7 bases fit TRBD2. V lost 5 bases and J lost 2; bases outside the gene matches: 6. The CDR3 runs to 14 residues. The V gene's germline CDR1 is LNHDA and CDR2 SQIVND (reference sequence). CDR3 region: CASSASGTAYEQYF. The CDR3 nucleotides are TGTGCCAGTAGTGCAAGCGGGACGGCCTACGAGCAGTACTTC. Supplemented by reference TRBV19 and TRBJ2-7, the full variable domain reads DGGITQSPKYLFRKEGQNVTLSCEQNLNHDAMYWYRQDPGQGLRLIYYSQIVNDFQKGDIAEGYSVSREKKESFPLTVTSAQKNPTAFYLCASSASGTAYEQYFGPGTRLTVT.

This sequence joins TRBV30 and TRBJ1-2, with a tentative D call TRBD1 (6 bases). The ends were cut back, 6 bases at V and 3 bases at J, with 11 bases in the middle. Germline V gene sequence: CDR1 GTSNPN, CDR2 SVGIG (reference sequence). The CDR3 has 12 residues. The CDR3 DNA is TGTGCCTGCCAGGGGCGGGACTATGGCTACACCTTC. Translated, it gives CACQGRDYGYTF.

The chain carries TRBV27 and TRBJ2-7; TRBD1 matches at 11 bases. The CDR3 is 16 amino acids. With V trimmed by 6 bases and J by 3 bases, 10 bases remained unmatched. Germline loops: CDR1 MNHEY, CDR2 SMNVEV (reference sequence). The CDR3 sequence is CASREAGTGGLYEQYF. For the CDR3, the DNA is TGTGCCAGCAGGGAAGCCGGGACAGGGGGTCTCTACGAGCAGTACTTC.

The chain uses TRBV28 and TRBJ1-1; D not certain. CDR1 is MDHEN and CDR2 is SYDVKM in the germline V gene. This CDR3 spans 14 amino acids. The ends were cut back, 7 bases at V and 8 bases at J, with 20 bases in the middle. Here the CDR3 reads CASNQRPVRAEAFF. The DNA for the CDR3 is TGTGCCAGCAACCAGCGCCCCGTCAGAGCAGAAGCTTTCTTT.

This chain connects TRBV25-1 to TRBJ1-2; D not certain. Trimming removed 7 bases from V and 3 bases from J, with 9 bases in between. CDR3 length equals 12 residues. CDR1 and CDR2 from the germline V gene are MGHDK and SYGVNS. This CDR3 reads CASTGRDYGYTF. DNA of the CDR3: TGTGCCAGCACCGGACGGGACTATGGCTACACCTTC.

The chain recombines TRBV6-5 with TRBJ2-7, with unresolved D. The CDR3 contains 14 residues. The germline V and J ends were trimmed by 6 bases and 6 bases, with 18 bases remaining between them. Germline-derived CDR1 and CDR2 are MNHEY and SVGAGI. As DNA, the CDR3 is TGTGCCAGCAGCCCCTCGGTCGGGTGGCTCGAGCAGTACTTC. Translating gives CASSPSVGWLEQYF.

The chain employs TRBV11-2 and TRBJ1-2; unclear D gene. Germline loops: CDR1 SGHAT, CDR2 FQNNGV. CDR3 length: 12 residues. Trimming took off 8 bases at V and 6 bases at J, with 13 bases between the two ends. CDR3 nucleotides: TGTGCCAGCCAAAGCCCTCTGGATGGCTACACCTTC. Its protein product is CASQSPLDGYTF.

This sequence joins TRBV5-8 and TRBJ2-7; 10 positions match TRBD1. The germline CDR1 and CDR2 sequences are SGHTS and YDEGEE. This CDR3 is 15 amino acids long. V lost 0 bases to trimming and J lost 6 bases; unmatched junction nucleotides: 6. The CDR3 region has the DNA TGTGCCAGCAGCTTGGCGGGGACAGGGGTCGGCGAGCAGTACTTC. Encoded protein: CASSLAGTGVGEQYF. Full variable domain (outside the CDR3, taken from reference TRBV5-8 and TRBJ2-7): EAGVTQSPTHLIKTRGQQATLRCSPISGHTSVYWYQQALGLGLQFLLWYDEGEERNRGNFPPRFSGRQFPNYSSELNVNALELEDSALYLCASSLAGTGVGEQYFGPGTRLTVT.

The chain combines TRBV27 with TRBJ1-2; the match to TRBD1 covers 8 bases. CDR1 and CDR2 from the germline V gene are MNHEY and SMNVEV (reference sequence). This CDR3 contains 14 residues. The V gene end was trimmed by 4 bases and the J gene end by 8 bases; junction bases not matched to a gene: 9. CDR3 DNA sequence: TGTGCCAGCAGTTCGACAGGGGCCGAAGAGGGCTACACCTTC. This gives the protein CASSSTGAEEGYTF.

The gene calls are TRBV28 and TRBJ1-5; TRBD1 is a possible D gene (6 bases). Germline loops: CDR1 MDHEN, CDR2 SYDVKM. CDR3 length: 20 residues. Trimming removed 6 bases from V and 0 bases from J, with 27 bases in between. This chain's CDR3 is CASSDSQGRQSINSNQPQHF. CDR3 bases: TGTGCCAGCAGCGATTCACAGGGCCGGCAATCCATTAATAGCAATCAGCCCCAGCATTTT.

The sample holds a few counts of this clone. The chain couples TRBV12-5 to TRBJ2-2, with D unresolved. With 3 bases removed from V and 10 bases from J, the gap between germline ends came to 21 bases. Germline CDR1 reads LGHNT; CDR2 reads FRNRAP. There are 16 residues in the CDR3. CDR3 bases: TGTGCTAGTGGTTTTAGTGCCGACAAGAAACATCCGGAGCTGTTTTTT. Its translation: CASGFSADKKHPELFF.

Details on this clone: This specimen includes other DNA sequences encoding the same CDR3. The rearrangement joins TRBV14 to TRBJ2-7; a weak D match, TRBD2 (5 bases). The CDR3 length is 14 residues. Germline-derived CDR1 and CDR2 are SGHDN and FVKESK. V lost 0 bases, J lost 0 bases, and 6 bases lay in between. The CDR3 nucleotides are TGTGCCAGCAGCCAAGATGCGGGCTCCTACGAGCAGTACTTC. It codes for CASSQDAGSYEQYF. The variable domain in full, with the rest retrieved from reference TRBV14 and TRBJ2-7, is EAGVTQFPSHSVIEKGQTVTLRCDPISGHDNLYWYRRVMGKEIKFLLHFVKESKQDESGMPNNRFLAERTGGTYSTLKVQPAELEDSGVYFCASSQDAGSYEQYFGPGTRLTVT.

V gene TRBV11-2 combines with J gene TRBJ1-3, with D hard to call. Looked up from germline, CDR1 is SGHAT and CDR2 is FQNNGV. V dropped 5 bases and J dropped 0 bases, with 11 bases sitting between them. The CDR3 is 15 residues long. The CDR3 reads CASSLDGRSGNTIYF. The CDR3 coding sequence is TGTGCCAGCAGCCTGGACGGACGCTCTGGAAACACCATATATTTT. The variable domain in full, completed from reference TRBV11-2 and TRBJ1-3, reads EAGVAQSPRYKIIEKRQSVAFWCNPISGHATLYWYQQILGQGPKLLIQFQNNGVVDDSQLPKDRFSAERLKGVDSTLKIQPAKLEDSAVYLCASSLDGRSGNTIYFGEGSWLTVV.

A word on this clone: Additional DNA sequences in this sample encode the identical CDR3. This chain joins TRBV9 and TRBJ1-4, with D maybe TRBD1 (6 bases). V was pared by 0 bases and J by 7 bases, with 10 bases between. Germline V gene sequence: CDR1 SGDLS, CDR2 YYNGEE. The CDR3 totals 14 residues. CDR3 bases: TGTGCCAGCAGCGTAGGGCAGGGGCGTGAAAAACTGTTTTTT. Translated: CASSVGQGREKLFF.

This clone has a single count. The chain is built from TRBV5-1 and TRBJ2-1, with 13 bases fitting TRBD2. J lost 6 bases, V lost 4 bases, and 13 bases had no gene match. Per germline, CDR1 SGHRS and CDR2 YFSETQ. The CDR3 sequence is 18 residues long. The DNA of the CDR3 is TGCGCCAGCAGCCCGGCTGGACTAGCGGGAGTACGGGGCAATGAGCAGTTCTTC. Translating it yields CASSPAGLAGVRGNEQFF.

The V call is TRBV7-8, the J call TRBJ1-4; 7 bases are a match to TRBD1. V lost 1 base, J lost 7 bases, and 6 bases stayed unmatched. The length of the CDR3 is 15 residues. Germline V gives CDR1 SGHVS, CDR2 FQNEAQ. The CDR3 region has the DNA TGTGCCAGCAGCTTAGGAGGAGGGGGCCCTGAAAAACTGTTTTTT. Amino acids: CASSLGGGGPEKLFF.

The V call is TRBV7-9, the J call TRBJ1-1; maybe TRBD1 (5 bases). This CDR3 comprises 13 residues. The germline V and J ends were trimmed by 7 bases and 3 bases, with 12 bases remaining between them. The germline V gene has CDR1 SEHNR and CDR2 FQNEAQ (reference sequence). This chain's CDR3 is CASKGSLDTEAFF. DNA for the CDR3: TGTGCCAGCAAGGGGTCCCTTGACACTGAAGCTTTCTTT.

The chain uses TRBV5-6 and TRBJ2-7, with D possibly matching TRBD1 (5 bases). This CDR3 comprises 16 residues. The germline V gene has CDR1 SGHDT and CDR2 YYEEEE. V lost 0 bases and J 3 bases, leaving 16 bases between the germline ends. The CDR3 DNA follows: TGTGCCAGCAGCTTGGGGTTGGGGCAGGGAATCTACGAGCAGTACTTC. Amino acids: CASSLGLGQGIYEQYF. The variable domain in full, with the rest retrieved from reference TRBV5-6 and TRBJ2-7, is DAGVTQSPTHLIKTRGQQVTLRCSPKSGHDTVSWYQQALGQGPQFIFQYYEEEERQRGNFPDRFSGHQFPNYSSELNVNALLLGDSALYLCASSLGLGQGIYEQYFGPGTRLTVT.